Shown below are 20 T cell receptor beta chains from a single sample sequenced in a study of early T cells in non-severe SARS-CoV-2 infection. TCRdb re-called the 5' RACE reads through MiXCR, storing one row per CDR3 protein. The sample contains about 60,000 distinct CDR3 sequences, around 5.6% of which appear only once. The sample was whole blood. Every receptor here comes from an adult who was a healthcare worker with PCR-confirmed SARS-CoV-2 infection or an uninfected control (not recorded which).

This rearrangement joins TRBV30 to TRBJ1-3; 8 nucleotides match TRBD1. V lost 2 bases to trimming and J lost 1 base; unmatched junction nucleotides: 7. Per germline, CDR1 GTSNPN and CDR2 SVGIG (reference sequence). The CDR3 is 16 residues long. The CDR3 is CAWSQGAMASGNTIYF. CDR3 nucleotides: TGTGCCTGGAGTCAGGGGGCTATGGCTTCTGGAAACACCATATATTTT.

This clonotype showed up many times. J is TRBJ2-1 and V is TRBV7-6; TRBD1 might be the D (7 bases). The length of the CDR3 is 16 residues. V lost 0 bases to trimming and J lost 3 bases, with 12 bases between them. Germline V lookup: CDR1 SGHVS, CDR2 FNYEAQ. CDR3 in DNA: TGTGCCAGCAGCTTAGCCCCGCAGGGGGGCTACAATGAGCAGTTCTTC. This gives the protein CASSLAPQGGYNEQFF.

This clonotype has at least ten counts. The chain links TRBV18 to TRBJ2-1, with D perhaps TRBD1 (5 bases). Germline CDR1 KGHSH, CDR2 LQKENI. The CDR3 covers 16 residues. The V end was cut by 6 bases, the J end by 6 bases, with 21 bases between. The DNA of the CDR3 is TGTGCCAGCTCTTCTTTGCAAGGGGCCCGCGTCAATGAGCAGTTCTTC. It codes for CASSSLQGARVNEQFF. Full variable domain (rest looked up from reference TRBV18 and TRBJ2-1): NAGVMQNPRHLVRRRGQEARLRCSPMKGHSHVYWYRQLPEEGLKFMVYLQKENIIDESGMPKERFSAEFPKEGPSILRIQQVVRGDSAAYFCASSSLQGARVNEQFFGPGTRLTVL.

This clonotype occurred many times. This rearrangement joins TRBV18 to TRBJ2-4, with D perhaps TRBD2 (6 bases). CDR3 length: 17 amino acids. Germline V CDR1 and CDR2: KGHSH, LQKENI. V gave up 6 bases and J gave up 2 bases, with 20 bases separating them. DNA of the CDR3: TGTGCCAGCTCTCGAACGGAGGAGGGGTTAACCAAAAACATTCAGTACTTC. Translation gives CASSRTEEGLTKNIQYF.

This clonotype was detected many times. The chain couples TRBV20-1 to TRBJ2-1; unclear D gene. Germline V gives CDR1 DFQATT, CDR2 SNEGSKA (reference sequence). The CDR3 sequence is 13 residues long. Trimming cost V 4 bases and J 2 bases, with 9 bases left between them. This CDR3 is CSATPGPYNEQFF. Here the CDR3 DNA reads TGCAGTGCTACCCCTGGGCCCTACAATGAGCAGTTCTTC.

This clonotype was seen a few times. The chain employs TRBV11-2 and TRBJ1-1; D gene unclear. Germline V gene lookup returns CDR1 SGHAT and CDR2 FQNNGV. V lost 5 bases and J lost 0, with 10 bases in between. The CDR3 loop spans 14 amino acids. The CDR3 loop is CASSLVGLNTEAFF. CDR3 DNA: TGTGCCAGCAGCCTTGTCGGCCTGAACACTGAAGCTTTCTTT. Using reference TRBV11-2 and TRBJ1-1 for the parts outside the CDR3, the full variable domain is EAGVAQSPRYKIIEKRQSVAFWCNPISGHATLYWYQQILGQGPKLLIQFQNNGVVDDSQLPKDRFSAERLKGVDSTLKIQPAKLEDSAVYLCASSLVGLNTEAFFGQGTRLTVV.

The gene calls are TRBV30 and TRBJ1-3, with D possibly TRBD1 on 6 matching bases. This CDR3 region has 16 residues. Germline lookup yields CDR1 GTSNPN and CDR2 SVGIG (reference sequence). V was trimmed by 3 bases and J by 7 bases, leaving 22 bases between them. CDR3 protein: CAWSFMGALSVNTIYF. CDR3 DNA sequence: TGTGCCTGGAGCTTTATGGGGGCTTTAAGCGTCAACACCATATATTTT.

The sample holds many counts of this clonotype. V and J are TRBV2 and TRBJ2-1; 14 nucleotides align to TRBD2. Germline lookup yields CDR1 SNHLY and CDR2 FYNNEI. V gave up 4 bases and J gave up 9 bases; unmatched junction bases: 8. The CDR3 is 16 amino acids. The CDR3, as DNA: TGTGCCAGCAGTGCCACGGGACTAGCGGGGGTCGGTGAGCAGTTCTTC. Protein product: CASSATGLAGVGEQFF.

The gene calls are TRBV12-3 or TRBV12-4 and TRBJ2-5, with D perhaps TRBD2 (6 bases). Between the trimmed V and J ends, which lost 0 bases and 5 bases, there was a span of 13 bases. The CDR3 length is 15 residues. The DNA for the CDR3 is TGTGCCAGCAGTTTAGCGGGCCAGGAGGGGGAGACCCAGTACTTC. This codes for CASSLAGQEGETQYF.

This clonotype was observed at least ten times. The chain couples TRBV27 to TRBJ2-3; D is unclear. The ends were cut back, 6 bases at V and 5 bases at J, with 15 bases in the middle. This CDR3 region has 14 residues. Germline V gives CDR1 MNHEY, CDR2 SMNVEV (reference sequence). The CDR3 loop reads CASSLGPSGDTQYF. The CDR3 DNA is TGTGCCAGCAGCTTGGGCCCCTCAGGAGATACGCAGTATTTT.

This clonotype occurred many times. The chain recombines TRBV3-1 with TRBJ1-1; weak D call: TRBD1 (5 bases). Germline assignment: CDR1 LGHDT and CDR2 YNNKEL (reference sequence). The CDR3 has 15 amino acids. Trimming took 5 bases from V and 0 from J, leaving 13 bases between them. CDR3 region: CASSKTGTMNTEAFF. The CDR3 DNA is TGTGCCAGCAGCAAAACCGGGACTATGAACACTGAAGCTTTCTTT.

At least ten counts were recorded for this clonotype. V usage is TRBV11-2 and J usage is TRBJ2-1; 10 positions match TRBD2. CDR1 is SGHAT and CDR2 is FQNNGV in the germline V gene. CDR3 length equals 17 residues. The V and J ends lost 0 bases and 9 bases, in that order; junction bases with no gene match: 11. CDR3 in amino acids: CASSLDLGASGGIEQFF. In DNA, the CDR3 is TGTGCCAGCAGCTTAGATCTTGGCGCTAGCGGGGGAATTGAGCAGTTCTTC.

Many counts were recorded for this clonotype. The chain has TRBV20-1 and TRBJ2-5; perhaps TRBD2 as D (7 bases). V lost 0 bases, J lost 4 bases, and 15 bases lay in between. The CDR3 consists of 15 residues. The germline CDR1 and CDR2 sequences are DFQATT and SNEGSKA (reference sequence). As DNA, the CDR3 is TGCAGTGCTAGAGATCGGCAGGGGAGGGGAGAGACCCAGTACTTC. Amino acid sequence: CSARDRQGRGETQYF.

There are many counts of this clonotype. This chain connects TRBV29-1 to TRBJ1-5; D ambiguous. Looked up from germline, CDR1 is SQVTM and CDR2 is ANQGSEA. The V end lost 5 bases, the J end lost 0 bases, and 5 bases lay between the germline ends. The CDR3 length is 12 residues. The CDR3 sequence is CSVLSSNQPQHF. CDR3 in DNA: TGCAGCGTTCTTTCTAGCAATCAGCCCCAGCATTTT.

This clonotype was seen more than once but under ten times. The V call is TRBV7-9, the J call TRBJ2-1; perhaps TRBD2 as D (6 bases). This CDR3 has 19 residues. Trimming shortened V by 4 bases and J by 8 bases, and 30 bases separated the two germline ends. CDR1 is SEHNR and CDR2 is FQNEAQ in the germline V gene (reference sequence). CDR3 sequence reads: CASSSFPLSGTPFRDEQFF. The CDR3 DNA is TGTGCCAGCAGCTCGTTTCCTCTCTCCGGGACTCCTTTCCGGGATGAGCAGTTCTTC.

Ten or more counts support this clonotype. The gene calls are TRBV12-3 or TRBV12-4 and TRBJ2-1; possible D gene TRBD2, 5 bases. This CDR3 has 17 residues. Deletions cut 1 base from V and 7 bases from J, with 20 bases between. The CDR3 reads CASSLGSAALRGNEQFF. CDR3 DNA sequence: TGTGCCAGCAGTTTAGGGTCCGCGGCCCTCCGAGGGAATGAGCAGTTCTTC.

This clonotype was counted only a few times. The gene calls are TRBV6-1 and TRBJ2-2; D ambiguous. The V end was cut by 6 bases, the J end by 1 base, with 12 bases between. The CDR3 runs to 15 residues. CDR1 MNHNS and CDR2 SASEGT come from the germline V gene. CDR3 DNA: TGTGCCAGCAGAAGGGCAGCACTGAACACCGGGGAGCTGTTTTTT. Translated: CASRRAALNTGELFF.

This clonotype was seen at least ten times. The V call is TRBV5-5, the J call TRBJ2-5; weak D call: TRBD1 (6 bases). Trimming stripped 0 bases from V and 7 bases from J, with 13 bases between. Germline V gene data show CDR1 as SGHKS and CDR2 as YYEKEE (reference sequence). The CDR3 runs 14 residues. The CDR3 bases are TGTGCCAGCAGCTTGGAGACAGGACGGTCGACCCAGTACTTC. Protein: CASSLETGRSTQYF.

The V call is TRBV7-2, the J call TRBJ1-6; the D gene is possibly TRBD1 (5 bases). CDR3 length: 14 residues. Trimming removed 3 bases at V and 10 bases at J, with 13 bases between. The germline V gene encodes CDR1 SGHTA and CDR2 FQGNSA. CDR3 sequence reads: CASSFGRVGSPLHF. The CDR3 region has the DNA TGTGCCAGCAGCTTCGGCAGGGTGGGCTCACCCCTCCACTTT.

This clonotype turned up a few times. Written as DNA, the CDR3 is TGTGCCAGCACACCAGGCCGAAGAAGACCCTACGAGCAGTACTTC. It encodes CASTPGRRRPYEQYF. The V call is TRBV2, the J call TRBJ2-7; D not resolved. This CDR3 has 15 residues. Trimming shortened V by 7 bases and J by 2 bases, and 18 bases separated the two germline ends. Germline-derived CDR1 and CDR2 are SNHLY and FYNNEI.